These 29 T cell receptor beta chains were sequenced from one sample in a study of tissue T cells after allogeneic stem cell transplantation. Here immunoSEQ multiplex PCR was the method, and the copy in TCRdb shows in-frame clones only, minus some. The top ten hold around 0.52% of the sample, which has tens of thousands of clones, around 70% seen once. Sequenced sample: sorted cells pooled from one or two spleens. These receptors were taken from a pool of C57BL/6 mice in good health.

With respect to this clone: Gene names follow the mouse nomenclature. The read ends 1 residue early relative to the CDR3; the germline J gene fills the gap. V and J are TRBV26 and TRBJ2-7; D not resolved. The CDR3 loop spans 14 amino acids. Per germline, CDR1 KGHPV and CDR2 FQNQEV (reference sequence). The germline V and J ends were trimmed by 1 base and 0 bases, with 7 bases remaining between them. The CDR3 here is CASSLLDGSYEQYF. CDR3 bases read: TGTGCCAGCAGTCTGTTGGACGGCTCCTATGAACAGTAC.

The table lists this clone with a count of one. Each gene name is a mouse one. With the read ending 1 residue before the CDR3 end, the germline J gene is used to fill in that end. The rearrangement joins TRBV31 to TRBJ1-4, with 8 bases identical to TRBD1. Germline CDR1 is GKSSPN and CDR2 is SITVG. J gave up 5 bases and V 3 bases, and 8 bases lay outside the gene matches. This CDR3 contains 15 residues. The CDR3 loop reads CAWSRQGSSNERLFF. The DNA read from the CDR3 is TGTGCCTGGAGCCGACAGGGGTCCTCTAACGAAAGATTATTT. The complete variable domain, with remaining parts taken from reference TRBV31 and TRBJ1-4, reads AQTIHQWPVAEIKAVGSPLSLGCTIKGKSSPNLYWYWQATGGTLQQLFYSITVGQVESVVQLNLSASRPKDDQFILSTEKLLLSHSGFYLCAWSRQGSSNERLFFGHGTKLSVL.

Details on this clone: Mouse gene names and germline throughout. Incomplete CDR3 DNA: TGTGCCAGCAGAGACAGGGGTCTTTCTGGAAATACGCTCTAT. It yields the protein CASRDRGLSGNTLY. Given in full, the CDR3 is CASRDRGLSGNTLYF. The genes are TRBV13-3 and TRBJ1-3; 8 nucleotides agree with TRBD1. Coverage ceases 1 residue before the CDR3 finishes, and the germline J gene fills in the end. The CDR3 is made up of 15 amino acids. Germline V gene lookup returns CDR1 NNHDY and CDR2 SYVADS. Unmatched junction bases numbered 4, after V lost 5 bases and J lost 0 bases.

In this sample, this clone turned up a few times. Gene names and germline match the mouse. The part of the CDR3 DNA that was read is TGTGCCAGCAGTCTCGGACAGAACTCCTATGAACAGTAC. This translates into CASSLGQNSYEQY. The CDR3 in full is CASSLGQNSYEQYF. The chain has TRBV26 and TRBJ2-7; D might be TRBD1 (6 bases). Read sequence stops 1 residue before the CDR3 end, and the germline J gene provides the missing end. Looked up from germline, CDR1 is KGHPV and CDR2 is FQNQEV (reference sequence). Trimming took off 3 bases at V and 0 bases at J, with 9 bases between the two ends. CDR3 size: 14 residues.

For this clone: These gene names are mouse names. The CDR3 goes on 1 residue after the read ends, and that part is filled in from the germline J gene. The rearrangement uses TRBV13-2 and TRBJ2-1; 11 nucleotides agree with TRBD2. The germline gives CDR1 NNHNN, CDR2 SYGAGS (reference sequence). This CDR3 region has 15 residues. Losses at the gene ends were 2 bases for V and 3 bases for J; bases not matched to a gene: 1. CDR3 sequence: CASGEDWGVYAEQFF. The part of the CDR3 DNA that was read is TGTGCCAGCGGTGAGGACTGGGGGGTCTATGCTGAGCAGTTC.

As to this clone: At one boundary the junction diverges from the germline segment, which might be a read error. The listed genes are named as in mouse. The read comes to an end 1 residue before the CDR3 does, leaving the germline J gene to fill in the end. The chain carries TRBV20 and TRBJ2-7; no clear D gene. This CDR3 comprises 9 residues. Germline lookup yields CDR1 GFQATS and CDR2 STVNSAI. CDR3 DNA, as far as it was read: TGTGGTGCTGGGGATGAACAGTAC. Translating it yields CGAGDEQY. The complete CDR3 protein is CGAGDEQYF.

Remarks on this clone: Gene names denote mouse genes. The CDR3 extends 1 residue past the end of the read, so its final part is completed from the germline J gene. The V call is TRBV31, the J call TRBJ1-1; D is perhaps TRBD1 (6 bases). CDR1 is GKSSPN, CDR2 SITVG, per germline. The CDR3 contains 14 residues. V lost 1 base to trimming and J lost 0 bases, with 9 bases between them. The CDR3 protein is CAWSPDSANTEVFF. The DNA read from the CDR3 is TGTGCCTGGAGTCCGGACAGTGCAAACACAGAAGTCTTC.

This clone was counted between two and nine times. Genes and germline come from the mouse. CDR3 bases read: TGTGCCAGCGGGGGATCCTCCTATGAACAGTAC. Translating gives CASGGSSYEQY. The full CDR3 sequence reads CASGGSSYEQYF. The genes are TRBV13-2 and TRBJ2-7; no reliable D call. The DNA ends 1 residue before the CDR3 does, and the rest of the CDR3 is filled in from the germline J gene. The germline V gene encodes CDR1 NNHNN and CDR2 SYGAGS (reference sequence). The V gene lost 5 bases and the J gene lost 0 bases, with 6 bases spanning the gap. This CDR3 spans 12 amino acids.

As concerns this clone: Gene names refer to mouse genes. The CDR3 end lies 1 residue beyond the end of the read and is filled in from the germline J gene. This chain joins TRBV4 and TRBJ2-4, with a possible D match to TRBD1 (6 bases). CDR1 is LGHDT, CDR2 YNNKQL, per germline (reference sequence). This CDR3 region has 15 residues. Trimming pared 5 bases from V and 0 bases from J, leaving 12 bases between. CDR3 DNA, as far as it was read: TGTGCCAGCAGCCCCGGGACAACTAGTCAAAACACCTTGTAC. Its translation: CASSPGTTSQNTLY. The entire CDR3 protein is CASSPGTTSQNTLYF.

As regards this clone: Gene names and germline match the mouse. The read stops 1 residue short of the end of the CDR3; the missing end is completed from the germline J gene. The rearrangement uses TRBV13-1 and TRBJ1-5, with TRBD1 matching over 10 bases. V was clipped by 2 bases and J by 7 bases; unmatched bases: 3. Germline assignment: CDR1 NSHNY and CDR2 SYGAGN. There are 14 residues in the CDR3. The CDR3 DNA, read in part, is TGTGCCAGCAGTGACCGGGACAGGGGTCAGGCTCCGCTT. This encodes CASSDRDRGQAPL. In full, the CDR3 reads CASSDRDRGQAPLF. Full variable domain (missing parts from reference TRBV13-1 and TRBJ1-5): EAAVTQSPRNKVTVTGGNVTLSCRQTNSHNYMYWYRQDTGHGLRLIHYSYGAGNLRIGDVPDGYKATRTTQEDFFLLLELASPSQTSLYFCASSDRDRGQAPLFGEGTRLSVL.

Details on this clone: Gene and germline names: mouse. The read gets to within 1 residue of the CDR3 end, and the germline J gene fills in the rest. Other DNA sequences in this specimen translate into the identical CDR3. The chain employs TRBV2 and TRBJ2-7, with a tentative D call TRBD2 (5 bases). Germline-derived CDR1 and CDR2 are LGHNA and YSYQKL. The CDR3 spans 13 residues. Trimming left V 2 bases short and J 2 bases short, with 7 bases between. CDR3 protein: CASSQTGTYEQYF. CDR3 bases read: TGTGCCAGCAGCCAAACTGGCACCTATGAACAGTAC.

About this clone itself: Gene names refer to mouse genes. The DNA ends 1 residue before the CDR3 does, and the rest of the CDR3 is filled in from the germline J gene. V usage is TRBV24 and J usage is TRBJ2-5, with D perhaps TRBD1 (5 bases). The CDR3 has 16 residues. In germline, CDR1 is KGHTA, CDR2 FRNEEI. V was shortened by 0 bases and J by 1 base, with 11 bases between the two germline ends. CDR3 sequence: CASSLYQGRDQDTQYF. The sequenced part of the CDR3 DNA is TGTGCCAGCAGTCTGTATCAGGGTAGGGACCAAGACACCCAGTAC.

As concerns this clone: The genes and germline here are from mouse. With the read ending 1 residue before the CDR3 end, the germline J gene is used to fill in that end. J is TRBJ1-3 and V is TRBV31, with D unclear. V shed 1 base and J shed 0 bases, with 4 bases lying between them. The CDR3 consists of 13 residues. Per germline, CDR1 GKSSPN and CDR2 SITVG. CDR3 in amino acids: CAWSPDSGNTLYF. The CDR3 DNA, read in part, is TGTGCCTGGAGTCCAGATTCTGGAAATACGCTCTAT.

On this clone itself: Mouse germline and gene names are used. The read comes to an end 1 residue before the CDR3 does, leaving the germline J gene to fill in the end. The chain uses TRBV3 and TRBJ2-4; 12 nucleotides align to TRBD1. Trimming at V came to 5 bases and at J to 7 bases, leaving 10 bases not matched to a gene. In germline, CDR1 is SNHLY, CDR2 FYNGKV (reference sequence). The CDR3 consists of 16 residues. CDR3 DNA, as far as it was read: TGTGCCAGCAGCCGTCCCGGGACAGGGGGCGCGGACACCTTGTAC. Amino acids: CASSRPGTGGADTLY. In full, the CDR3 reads CASSRPGTGGADTLYF.

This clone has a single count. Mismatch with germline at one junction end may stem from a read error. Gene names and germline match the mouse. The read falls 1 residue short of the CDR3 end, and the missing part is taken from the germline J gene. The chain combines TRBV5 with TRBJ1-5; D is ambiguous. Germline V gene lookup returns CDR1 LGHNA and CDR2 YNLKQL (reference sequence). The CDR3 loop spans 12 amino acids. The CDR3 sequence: CASSQEGQAPLF. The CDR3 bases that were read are TGTGCCAGCAGTCAAGAAGGCCAGGCTCCGCTT.

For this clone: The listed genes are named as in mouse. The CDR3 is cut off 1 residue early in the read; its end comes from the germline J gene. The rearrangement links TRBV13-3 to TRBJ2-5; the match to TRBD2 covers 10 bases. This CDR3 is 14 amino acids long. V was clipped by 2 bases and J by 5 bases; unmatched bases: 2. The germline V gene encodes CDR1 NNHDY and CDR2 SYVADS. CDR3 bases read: TGTGCCAGCAGTGACTGGGGGGGCGGAGACACCCAGTAC. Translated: CASSDWGGGDTQY. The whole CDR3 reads CASSDWGGGDTQYF.

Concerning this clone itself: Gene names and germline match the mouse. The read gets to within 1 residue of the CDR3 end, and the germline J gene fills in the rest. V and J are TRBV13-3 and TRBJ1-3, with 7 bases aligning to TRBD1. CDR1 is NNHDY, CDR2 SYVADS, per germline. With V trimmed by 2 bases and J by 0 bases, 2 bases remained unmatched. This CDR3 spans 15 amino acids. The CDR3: CASSEDRVSGNTLYF. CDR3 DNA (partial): TGTGCCAGCAGTGAAGACAGGGTTTCTGGAAATACGCTCTAT. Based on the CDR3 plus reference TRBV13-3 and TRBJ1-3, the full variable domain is EAAVTQSPRSKVAVTGGKVTLSCHQTNNHDYMYWYRQDTGHGLRLIHYSYVADSTEKGDIPDGYKASRPSQENFSLILELASLSQTAVYFCASSEDRVSGNTLYFGEGSRLIVV.

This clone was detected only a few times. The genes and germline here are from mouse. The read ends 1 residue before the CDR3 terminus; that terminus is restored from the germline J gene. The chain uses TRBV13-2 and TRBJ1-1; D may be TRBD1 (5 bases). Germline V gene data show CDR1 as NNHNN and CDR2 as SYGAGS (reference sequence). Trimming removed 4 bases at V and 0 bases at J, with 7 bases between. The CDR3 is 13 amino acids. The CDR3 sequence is CASGRQSNTEVFF. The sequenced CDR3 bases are TGTGCCAGCGGTCGACAGTCAAACACAGAAGTCTTC.

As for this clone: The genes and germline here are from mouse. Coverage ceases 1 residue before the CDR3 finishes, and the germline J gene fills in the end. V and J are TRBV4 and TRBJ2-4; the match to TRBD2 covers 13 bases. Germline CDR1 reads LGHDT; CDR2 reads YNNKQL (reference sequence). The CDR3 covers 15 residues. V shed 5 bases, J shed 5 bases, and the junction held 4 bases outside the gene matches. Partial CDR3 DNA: TGTGCCAGCAGCCCGGGACTGGGGGGGAGAAACACCTTGTAC. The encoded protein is CASSPGLGGRNTLY. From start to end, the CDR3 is CASSPGLGGRNTLYF.

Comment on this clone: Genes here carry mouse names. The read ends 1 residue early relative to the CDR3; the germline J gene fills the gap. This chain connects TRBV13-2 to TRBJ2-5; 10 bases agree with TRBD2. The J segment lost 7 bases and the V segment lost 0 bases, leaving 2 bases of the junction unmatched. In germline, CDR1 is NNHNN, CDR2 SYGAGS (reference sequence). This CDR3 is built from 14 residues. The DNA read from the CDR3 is TGTGCCAGCGGTGATGCCTGGGGGGGCAACACCCAGTAC. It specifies CASGDAWGGNTQY. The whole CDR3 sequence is CASGDAWGGNTQYF.

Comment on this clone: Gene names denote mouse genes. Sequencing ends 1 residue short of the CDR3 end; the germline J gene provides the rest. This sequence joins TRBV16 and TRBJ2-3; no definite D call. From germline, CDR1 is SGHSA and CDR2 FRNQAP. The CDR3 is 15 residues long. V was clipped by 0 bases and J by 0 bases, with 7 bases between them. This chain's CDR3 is CASSLEGFSAETLYF. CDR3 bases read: TGTGCAAGCAGCTTAGAGGGGTTTAGTGCAGAAACGCTGTAT.

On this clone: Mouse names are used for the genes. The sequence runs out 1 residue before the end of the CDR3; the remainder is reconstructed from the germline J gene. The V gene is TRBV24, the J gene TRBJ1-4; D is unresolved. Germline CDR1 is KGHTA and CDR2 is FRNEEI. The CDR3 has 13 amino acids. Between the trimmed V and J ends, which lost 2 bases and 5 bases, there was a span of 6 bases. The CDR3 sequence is CASSLDQNERLFF. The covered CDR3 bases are TGTGCCAGCAGTCTGGACCAGAACGAAAGATTATTT.

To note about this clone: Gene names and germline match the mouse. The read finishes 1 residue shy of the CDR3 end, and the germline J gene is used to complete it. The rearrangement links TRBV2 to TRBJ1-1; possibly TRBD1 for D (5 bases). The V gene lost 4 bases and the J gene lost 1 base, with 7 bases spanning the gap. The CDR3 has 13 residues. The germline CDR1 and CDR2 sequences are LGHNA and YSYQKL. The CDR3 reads CASSPQGNTEVFF. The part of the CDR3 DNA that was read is TGTGCCAGCAGCCCCCAGGGAAACACAGAAGTCTTC.

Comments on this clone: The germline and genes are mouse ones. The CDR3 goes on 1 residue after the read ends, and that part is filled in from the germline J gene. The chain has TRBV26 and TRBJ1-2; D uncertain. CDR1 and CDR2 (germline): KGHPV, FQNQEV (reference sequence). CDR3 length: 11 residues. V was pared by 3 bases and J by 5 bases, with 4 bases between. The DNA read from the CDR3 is TGTGCCAGCAGTCTAGGGTCCGACTACACC. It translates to CASSLGSDYT. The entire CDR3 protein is CASSLGSDYTF. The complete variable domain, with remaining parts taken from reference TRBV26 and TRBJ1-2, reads NSKVIQTPRYLVKGQGQKAKMRCIPEKGHPVVFWYQQNKNNEFKFLINFQNQEVLQQIDMTEKRFSAECPSNSPCSLEIQSSEAGDSALYLCASSLGSDYTFGSGTRLLVI.

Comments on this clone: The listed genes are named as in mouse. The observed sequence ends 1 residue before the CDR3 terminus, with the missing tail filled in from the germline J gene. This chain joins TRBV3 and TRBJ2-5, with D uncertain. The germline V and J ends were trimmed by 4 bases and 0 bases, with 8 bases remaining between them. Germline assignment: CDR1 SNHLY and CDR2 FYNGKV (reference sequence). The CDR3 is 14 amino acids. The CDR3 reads CASSSTANQDTQYF. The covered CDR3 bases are TGTGCCAGCAGCTCGACGGCTAACCAAGACACCCAGTAC.

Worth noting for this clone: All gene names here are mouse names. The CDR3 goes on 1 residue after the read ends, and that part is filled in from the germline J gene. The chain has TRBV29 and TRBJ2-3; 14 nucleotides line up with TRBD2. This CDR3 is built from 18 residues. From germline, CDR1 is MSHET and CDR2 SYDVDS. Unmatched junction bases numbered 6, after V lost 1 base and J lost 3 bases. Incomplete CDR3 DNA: TGTGCTAGCAGTTTATGGGGACTGGGGGGGCGCGGAGCAGAAACGCTGTAT. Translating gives CASSLWGLGGRGAETLY. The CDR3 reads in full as CASSLWGLGGRGAETLYF.

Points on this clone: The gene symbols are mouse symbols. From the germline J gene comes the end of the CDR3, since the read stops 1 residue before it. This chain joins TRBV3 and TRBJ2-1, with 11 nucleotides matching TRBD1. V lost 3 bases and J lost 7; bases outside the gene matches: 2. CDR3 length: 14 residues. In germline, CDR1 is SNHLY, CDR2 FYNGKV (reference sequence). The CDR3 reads CASSLGQGGAEQFF. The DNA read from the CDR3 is TGTGCCAGCAGCTTGGGACAGGGGGGAGCTGAGCAGTTC.

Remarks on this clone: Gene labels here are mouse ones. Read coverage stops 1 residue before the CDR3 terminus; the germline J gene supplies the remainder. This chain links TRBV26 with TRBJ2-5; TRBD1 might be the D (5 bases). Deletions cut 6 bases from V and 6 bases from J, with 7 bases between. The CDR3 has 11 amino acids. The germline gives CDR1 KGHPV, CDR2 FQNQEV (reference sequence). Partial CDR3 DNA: TGTGCCAGCAGCCCAGGGGACACCCAGTAC. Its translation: CASSPGDTQY. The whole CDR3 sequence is CASSPGDTQYF.

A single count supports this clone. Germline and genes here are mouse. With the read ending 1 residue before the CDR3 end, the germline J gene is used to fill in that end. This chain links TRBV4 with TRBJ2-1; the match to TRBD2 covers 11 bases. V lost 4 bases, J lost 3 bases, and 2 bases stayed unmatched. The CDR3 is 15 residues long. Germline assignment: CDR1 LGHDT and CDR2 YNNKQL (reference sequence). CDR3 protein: CASSSDWGGYAEQFF. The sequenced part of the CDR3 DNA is TGTGCCAGCAGCTCTGACTGGGGGGGCTATGCTGAGCAGTTC.